This TCR beta chain comes out of a study of identical twins. V lost 6 bases and J lost 9, with 20 bases in between. The CDR3 consists of 14 residues. Germline V gene data show CDR1 as WSHSY and CDR2 as SAAADI. This clonotype was recorded at least ten times. MiXCR, run by TCRdb on the 5' RACE reads, gives a single entry per CDR3 protein. The sample has around 370,000 distinct CDR3 sequences, 8.5% to 10% seen once. The origin of this receptor is a woman aged 50 to 65 in good health. Sequencing was carried out using naive T cells sorted from blood. The chain carries TRBV10-2 and TRBJ2-5; D possibly uses TRBD1 or TRBD2 (5 bases each). The CDR3 is CASRESGPPSPQYF. The CDR3 bases are TGCGCCAGCAGAGAATCGGGACCCCCAAGCCCCCAGTACTTC.